The 27 T cell receptor beta chains in this list originate from one sample, sequenced in a study of blood T cell repertoires in COVID-19. TCRdb's table, derived via immunoSEQ multiplex PCR, lists solely in-frame clones and lacks some. Of fewer than 100,000 clones listed, around 90% are singletons. Sequences were obtained from peripheral blood. These receptors originate from an older man with acute or convalescent COVID-19.

This clone was found a few times. The chain couples TRBV6-6 to TRBJ2-5, with 7 bases aligning to TRBD1. The junction had 12 bases not matched to a gene; V was cut back by 5 bases and J by 0 bases. The germline CDR1 and CDR2 sequences are MNHNY and SVGAGI (reference sequence). The CDR3 covers 17 residues. The CDR3 reads CASSPLDRDLYQETQYF. The CDR3 bases are TGTGCCAGCAGTCCCCTCGACAGGGACCTGTACCAAGAGACCCAGTACTTC.

The genes are TRBV28 and TRBJ2-3, with a weak D call TRBD2 (5 bases). Germline CDR1 reads MDHEN; CDR2 reads SYDVKM. V lost 10 bases and J lost 0, with 8 bases in between. The CDR3 spans 12 residues. CDR3 amino acids: CATGLSTDTQYF. CDR3 DNA sequence: TGTGCCACGGGGTTGAGCACAGATACGCAGTATTTT.

This rearrangement joins TRBV5-1 to TRBJ2-1; a possible D gene is TRBD2 (5 bases). Per the germline V gene, CDR1 is SGHRS and CDR2 is YFSETQ. V was cut by 0 bases and J by 8 bases, with 12 bases left in between. CDR3 size: 14 residues. The CDR3 region has the DNA TGCGCCAGCAGCTTGGCGGGGAACGTCGATGAGCAGTTCTTC. This encodes CASSLAGNVDEQFF.

The CDR3: CASSLDSPGAMGETQYF. CDR3 in DNA: TGCGCCAGCAGCTTGGATTCACCAGGGGCTATGGGAGAGACCCAGTACTTC. The rearrangement joins TRBV5-1 to TRBJ2-5; D is possibly TRBD1 (6 bases). V dropped 0 bases and J dropped 4 bases, with 19 bases sitting between them. CDR3 length: 17 residues. Per germline, CDR1 SGHRS and CDR2 YFSETQ.

This clone was picked up one time. The rearrangement uses TRBV30 and TRBJ1-6; no clear D gene. This CDR3 comprises 17 residues. Deletions cut 0 bases from V and 0 bases from J, with 12 bases between. The germline CDR1 and CDR2 sequences are GTSNPN and SVGIG (reference sequence). Written as DNA, the CDR3 is TGTGCCTGGAGTGTACCGAACTTGAGCTCCTATAATTCACCCCTCCACTTT. Its protein is CAWSVPNLSSYNSPLHF. Drawing the rest from reference TRBV30 and TRBJ1-6, the complete variable domain is SQTIHQWPATLVQPVGSPLSLECTVEGTSNPNLYWYRQAAGRGLQLLFYSVGIGQISSEVPQNLSASRPQDRQFILSSKKLLLSDSGFYLCAWSVPNLSSYNSPLHFGNGTRLTVT.

The chain uses TRBV28 and TRBJ1-4; 9 nucleotides line up with TRBD1. Germline V gene lookup returns CDR1 MDHEN and CDR2 SYDVKM. The length of the CDR3 is 14 residues. J was trimmed by 7 bases and V by 8 bases; bases with no gene match: 8. The CDR3 reads CASFEQGASEKLFF. Here the CDR3 DNA reads TGTGCCAGCTTCGAACAGGGGGCAAGTGAAAAACTGTTTTTT. The variable domain in full, completed from reference TRBV28 and TRBJ1-4, reads DVKVTQSSRYLVKRTGEKVFLECVQDMDHENMFWYRQDPGLGLRLIYFSYDVKMKEKGDIPEGYSVSREKKERFSLILESASTNQTSMYLCASFEQGASEKLFFGSGTQLSVL.

This clone was observed a handful of times. This chain connects TRBV28 to TRBJ1-2; D perhaps matches TRBD1 (6 bases). V shed 5 bases and J shed 4 bases, with 8 bases lying between them. The CDR3 sequence is 12 residues long. Germline values: CDR1 MDHEN, CDR2 SYDVKM. In DNA, the CDR3 is TGTGCCAGCAGTGCGGACAGCTATGGCTACACCTTC. It specifies CASSADSYGYTF.

The chain combines TRBV6-5 with TRBJ1-6; D not resolved. V was trimmed by 6 bases and J by 9 bases, leaving 15 bases between them. Germline lookup yields CDR1 MNHEY and CDR2 SVGAGI. This CDR3 region has 14 residues. The CDR3 DNA reads as TGTGCCAGCAGACCGGCCCTTGAGGGTTCACCCCTCCACTTT. This encodes CASRPALEGSPLHF.

This clone was found a few times. The chain employs TRBV2 and TRBJ1-6, with D possibly TRBD1 on 6 matching bases. Trimming cost V 2 bases and J 7 bases, with 9 bases left between them. CDR1 and CDR2 (germline): SNHLY, FYNNEI. This CDR3 is built from 14 residues. The CDR3 reads CASSEQGKNSPLHF. The CDR3 nucleotides read TGTGCCAGCAGTGAACAGGGGAAAAATTCACCCCTCCACTTT.

V is TRBV19 and J is TRBJ1-6; 7 nucleotides match TRBD1. CDR1 and CDR2 (germline): LNHDA, SQIVND (reference sequence). There are 14 residues in the CDR3. With V trimmed by 5 bases and J by 7 bases, 5 bases remained unmatched. The CDR3 loop is CASSAGTENSPLHF. The CDR3 region has the DNA TGTGCCAGTAGTGCCGGGACAGAGAATTCACCCCTCCACTTT.

This chain uses TRBV4-1 with TRBJ2-3, with TRBD2 matching 8 bases. V was clipped by 1 base and J by 0 bases; unmatched bases: 9. Germline-derived CDR1 and CDR2 are MGHRA and YSYEKL. The length of the CDR3 is 18 residues. The CDR3 is CASSQVASGGSSTDTQYF. CDR3 nucleotide sequence: TGCGCCAGCAGCCAAGTCGCCAGCGGGGGATCTAGCACAGATACGCAGTATTTT.

The V call is TRBV5-1, the J call TRBJ2-2; the match to TRBD2 covers 10 bases. This CDR3 comprises 18 residues. The germline V gene encodes CDR1 SGHRS and CDR2 YFSETQ. Trimming at V came to 4 bases and at J to 0 bases, leaving 9 bases not matched to a gene. The CDR3 DNA sequence: TGCGCCAGCAGCCGAAAGGAGCGGGGGGGTGCGAACACCGGGGAGCTGTTTTTT. Encoded protein: CASSRKERGGANTGELFF. Combining the CDR3 with reference TRBV5-1 and TRBJ2-2 gives the whole variable domain KAGVTQTPRYLIKTRGQQVTLSCSPISGHRSVSWYQQTPGQGLQFLFEYFSETQRNKGNFPGRFSGRQFSNSRSEMNVSTLELGDSALYLCASSRKERGGANTGELFFGEGSRLTVL.

The rearrangement uses TRBV7-8 and TRBJ1-5; TRBD1 might be the D (5 bases). Germline values: CDR1 SGHVS, CDR2 FQNEAQ. Trimming cost V 5 bases and J 0 bases, with 23 bases left between them. The CDR3 is 19 residues long. CDR3 loop: CASSPRDLGRWDSNQPQHF. Written as DNA, the CDR3 is TGTGCCAGCAGCCCCCGGGACCTCGGGAGGTGGGATAGCAATCAGCCCCAGCATTTT.

The chain recombines TRBV18 with TRBJ1-1; no definite D call. Germline CDR1 and CDR2: KGHSH and LQKENI. The CDR3 runs 15 residues. Trimming took off 4 bases at V and 1 base at J, with 13 bases between the two ends. The CDR3 nucleotides are TGTGCCAGCTCACTAAGTAACGAGAGGAACACTGAAGCTTTCTTT. Residues: CASSLSNERNTEAFF.

The J gene is TRBJ1-2, the V gene TRBV11-2, with 7 bases matching TRBD1. This CDR3 region has 13 residues. The germline gives CDR1 SGHAT, CDR2 FQNNGV. V lost 3 bases and J lost 2; bases outside the gene matches: 0. The CDR3 DNA reads TGTGCCAGCAGCTTGGGACAGAACTATGGCTACACCTTC. Translating it yields CASSLGQNYGYTF.

The chain carries TRBV7-8 and TRBJ2-2; D gene unclear. The germline V gene has CDR1 SGHVS and CDR2 FQNEAQ. The CDR3 is 16 residues long. With 2 bases removed from V and 0 bases from J, the gap between germline ends came to 10 bases. The CDR3 DNA follows: TGTGCCAGCAGCTTAAGATCTACCGCGAACACCGGGGAGCTGTTTTTT. This encodes CASSLRSTANTGELFF.

The chain is built from TRBV4-2 and TRBJ2-1; a weak D match, TRBD1 (6 bases). The CDR3 sequence is 13 residues long. Germline V gene data show CDR1 as LGHNA and CDR2 as YNFKEQ. V gave up 4 bases and J gave up 6 bases, with 10 bases separating them. The CDR3 coding sequence is TGTGCCAGCAGCCCTACACAGGGCAATGAGCAGTTCTTC. Translating gives CASSPTQGNEQFF.

The CDR3 is CAGRGGVNTEAFF. The CDR3 DNA is TGTGCCGGACGGGGGGGCGTGAACACTGAAGCTTTCTTT. The J gene is TRBJ1-1, the V gene TRBV11-2, with a tentative D call TRBD1 (6 bases). Germline CDR1 reads SGHAT; CDR2 reads FQNNGV. V shed 11 bases and J shed 0 bases, with 13 bases lying between them. CDR3 length equals 13 residues. The full variable domain, its missing parts supplied by reference TRBV11-2 and TRBJ1-1, is EAGVAQSPRYKIIEKRQSVAFWCNPISGHATLYWYQQILGQGPKLLIQFQNNGVVDDSQLPKDRFSAERLKGVDSTLKIQPAKLEDSAVYLCAGRGGVNTEAFFGQGTRLTVV.

The chain joins TRBV5-4 to TRBJ2-2, with 10 bases identical to TRBD1. The germline gives CDR1 SGHNT, CDR2 YYREEE (reference sequence). V was pared by 4 bases and J by 5 bases, with 14 bases of the junction left unmatched. The CDR3 sequence is 18 residues long. The CDR3 DNA sequence: TGTGCCAGCAGCATGACGGGACAGGGGCGTTTGGGGACCGGGGAGCTGTTTTTT. Amino acid sequence: CASSMTGQGRLGTGELFF.

This chain joins TRBV15 and TRBJ2-5, with D maybe TRBD2 (5 bases). V was clipped by 5 bases and J by 7 bases, with 11 bases between them. CDR3 length equals 12 residues. Germline loops: CDR1 LNHNV, CDR2 YYDKDF (reference sequence). The CDR3 loop reads CATSGNSATQYF. CDR3 sequence (DNA): TGTGCCACCAGCGGAAATAGCGCGACCCAGTACTTC.

The chain joins TRBV19 to TRBJ1-5; 8 bases are shared with TRBD1. CDR1 LNHDA and CDR2 SQIVND come from the germline V gene (reference sequence). V dropped 6 bases and J dropped 7; count of bases not matched to a gene: 5. This CDR3 region has 13 residues. As DNA, the CDR3 is TGTGCCAGTAGGGACAGGGCTTTACAGCCCCAGCATTTT. Translation gives CASRDRALQPQHF.

V and J are TRBV10-3 and TRBJ2-3; D is possibly TRBD2 (7 bases). CDR1 and CDR2 from the germline V gene are ENHRY and SYGVKD. Trimming shortened V by 4 bases and J by 4 bases, and 12 bases separated the two germline ends. CDR3 length: 14 amino acids. CDR3 nucleotide sequence: TGTGCCATCAGTGTTGGCGGGGGCTCAGATACGCAGTATTTT. Translating it yields CAISVGGGSDTQYF.

This clone has a single count. The genes are TRBV6-1 and TRBJ2-2, with TRBD2 as a possible D gene (5 bases). V gave up 4 bases and J gave up 4 bases, with 16 bases separating them. The CDR3 totals 16 residues. The germline gives CDR1 MNHNS, CDR2 SASEGT. The CDR3: CASSATRELFTGELFF. The DNA of the CDR3 is TGTGCCAGCAGTGCCACGAGGGAACTATTCACCGGGGAGCTGTTTTTT.

CDR3 DNA sequence: TGTGCTAGTGCCCCAGGGGGCTATGGCTACACCTTC. This encodes CASAPGGYGYTF. This chain links TRBV12-5 with TRBJ1-2; 7 nucleotides match TRBD1. This CDR3 is built from 12 residues. Trimming took 7 bases from V and 4 from J; bases not matched to a gene: 3. Germline CDR1 and CDR2: LGHNT and FRNRAP. Combining the CDR3 with reference TRBV12-5 and TRBJ1-2 gives the whole variable domain DARVTQTPRHKVTEMGQEVTMRCQPILGHNTVFWYRQTMMQGLELLAYFRNRAPLDDSGMPKDRFSAEMPDATLATLKIQPSEPRDSAVYFCASAPGGYGYTFGSGTRLTVV.

The chain links TRBV6-6 to TRBJ1-2, with 9 bases lining up with TRBD1. Losses at the gene ends were 2 bases for V and 5 bases for J; bases not matched to a gene: 6. This CDR3 comprises 15 residues. The germline gives CDR1 MNHNY, CDR2 SVGAGI (reference sequence). The CDR3 reads CASSYPPGQGYGYTF. CDR3 in DNA: TGTGCCAGCAGTTACCCGCCGGGACAGGGTTATGGCTACACCTTC.

The V and J genes are TRBV11-1 and TRBJ1-1; tentative D call: TRBD1 (5 bases). The CDR3 contains 14 residues. Trimming removed 3 bases from V and 5 bases from J, with 13 bases in between. Germline V gene data show CDR1 as SGHAT and CDR2 as FQDESV (reference sequence). This CDR3 is CASSLVAGRTEAFF. CDR3 in DNA: TGTGCCAGCAGCTTGGTGGCAGGGAGGACTGAAGCTTTCTTT.

This sequence joins TRBV19 and TRBJ1-5; no clear D. Germline-derived CDR1 and CDR2 are LNHDA and SQIVND (reference sequence). Trimming left V 6 bases short and J 11 bases short, with 14 bases between. This CDR3 spans 12 amino acids. CDR3 amino acids: CASRSPWGAQHF. The CDR3 bases are TGTGCCAGTAGAAGTCCGTGGGGAGCCCAGCATTTT. The full variable domain, rest sourced from reference TRBV19 and TRBJ1-5, is DGGITQSPKYLFRKEGQNVTLSCEQNLNHDAMYWYRQDPGQGLRLIYYSQIVNDFQKGDIAEGYSVSREKKESFPLTVTSAQKNPTAFYLCASRSPWGAQHFGDGTRLSIL.